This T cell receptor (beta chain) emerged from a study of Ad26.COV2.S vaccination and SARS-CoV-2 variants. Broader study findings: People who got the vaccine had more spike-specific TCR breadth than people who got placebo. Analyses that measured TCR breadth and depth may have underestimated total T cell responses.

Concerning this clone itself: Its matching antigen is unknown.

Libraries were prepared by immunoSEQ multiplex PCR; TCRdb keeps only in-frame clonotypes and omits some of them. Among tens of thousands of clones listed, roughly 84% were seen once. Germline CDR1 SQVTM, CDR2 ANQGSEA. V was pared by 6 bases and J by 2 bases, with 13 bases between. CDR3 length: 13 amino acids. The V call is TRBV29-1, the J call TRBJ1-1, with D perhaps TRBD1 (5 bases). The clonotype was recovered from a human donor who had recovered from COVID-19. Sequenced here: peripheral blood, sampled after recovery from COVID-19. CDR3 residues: CSVAGTANTEAFF. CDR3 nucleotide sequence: TGCAGCGTAGCCGGGACCGCAAACACTGAAGCTTTCTTT.